A single sample gave rise to the 24 T cell receptor beta chains below, sequenced in a study of cytomegalovirus exposure and HLA in healthy donors. Some clones are missing from TCRdb's copy, which holds only in-frame ones; the method was immunoSEQ multiplex PCR. The sample records more than 250,000 clones, around 90% being singletons. The specimen was PBMCs. All receptors come from a woman aged 25 to 45 in good health and CMV-seropositive.

This chain links TRBV2 with TRBJ2-7, with TRBD1 matching 7 bases. J gave up 5 bases and V 5 bases, and 6 bases lay outside the gene matches. The length of the CDR3 is 13 residues. Germline values: CDR1 SNHLY, CDR2 FYNNEI. The CDR3 DNA reads as TGTGCCAGCAGTAAGGGACAGTGGGACGAGCAGTACTTC. It is translated as CASSKGQWDEQYF. The complete variable domain, with remaining parts taken from reference TRBV2 and TRBJ2-7, reads EPEVTQTPSHQVTQMGQEVILRCVPISNHLYFYWYRQILGQKVEFLVSFYNNEISEKSEIFDDQFSVERPDGSNFTLKIRSTKLEDSAMYFCASSKGQWDEQYFGPGTRLTVT.

This sequence joins TRBV9 and TRBJ2-1; TRBD1 matches at 10 bases. Germline V lookup: CDR1 SGDLS, CDR2 YYNGEE. This CDR3 contains 15 residues. J gave up 8 bases and V 3 bases, and 8 bases lay outside the gene matches. The CDR3 loop reads CASSGDRGPYYEQFF. The CDR3 coding sequence is TGTGCCAGCAGCGGGGACAGGGGACCTTACTATGAGCAGTTCTTC.

CDR3 in DNA: TGTGCCAGCAGTCCACTGACAGAGGAGTATGGCTACACCTTC. It codes for CASSPLTEEYGYTF. This chain connects TRBV27 to TRBJ1-2, with D possibly TRBD1 on 5 matching bases. The ends were cut back, 5 bases at V and 5 bases at J, with 15 bases in the middle. In germline, CDR1 is MNHEY, CDR2 SMNVEV (reference sequence). This CDR3 comprises 14 residues.

The rearrangement links TRBV27 to TRBJ1-1; perhaps TRBD1 as D (6 bases). The CDR3 runs 15 residues. CDR1 and CDR2 from the germline V gene are MNHEY and SMNVEV (reference sequence). V lost 3 bases and J lost 7, with 18 bases in between. The CDR3 coding sequence is TGTGCCAGCAGTTTCGGGGGGCAAGGCTACCTTGAAGCTTTCTTT. It translates to CASSFGGQGYLEAFF.

The CDR3 nucleotides are TGCGCCAGCAGCCCCCGCGCGGGAAACACCATATATTTT. This sequence encodes CASSPRAGNTIYF. This chain joins TRBV5-1 and TRBJ1-3, with no clear D. The CDR3 sequence is 13 residues long. V lost 4 bases and J lost 4, with 9 bases in between. CDR1 is SGHRS, CDR2 YFSETQ, per germline.

This clone was recorded only once. The CDR3 spells CASSQRTSGGNYEQYF. The CDR3 DNA is TGCGCCAGCAGCCAACGGACTAGCGGGGGCAACTACGAGCAGTACTTC. J is TRBJ2-7 and V is TRBV4-1, with 13 bases that match TRBD2. Trimming at V came to 2 bases and at J to 3 bases, leaving 4 bases not matched to a gene. CDR1 MGHRA and CDR2 YSYEKL come from the germline V gene. The CDR3 totals 16 residues.

V gene TRBV19 combines with J gene TRBJ1-1; D call uncertain. V lost 0 bases, J lost 0 bases, and 8 bases lay in between. This CDR3 is built from 15 residues. Germline CDR1 LNHDA, CDR2 SQIVND (reference sequence). DNA of the CDR3: TGTGCCAGTAGTATAGATCCGGGATTGAACACTGAAGCTTTCTTT. Translation: CASSIDPGLNTEAFF.

This rearrangement joins TRBV6-4 to TRBJ1-1, with D hard to call. CDR3 length equals 15 residues. Germline V gene lookup returns CDR1 MRHNA and CDR2 SNTAGT. The V end was cut by 3 bases, the J end by 2 bases, with 13 bases between. This CDR3 reads CASSERAMGNTEAFF. CDR3 DNA sequence: TGTGCCAGCAGTGAAAGGGCGATGGGAAACACTGAAGCTTTCTTT.

The V and J genes are TRBV7-2 and TRBJ2-7, with 8 bases identical to TRBD1. Germline loops: CDR1 SGHTA, CDR2 FQGNSA. J was trimmed by 5 bases and V by 5 bases; bases with no gene match: 8. CDR3 size: 14 residues. This chain's CDR3 is CASSPNQGAHEQYF. Written as DNA, the CDR3 is TGTGCCAGCAGCCCCAATCAGGGGGCCCACGAGCAGTACTTC.

The chain carries TRBV25-1 and TRBJ2-7; D unresolved. The germline gives CDR1 MGHDK, CDR2 SYGVNS. Trimming shortened V by 6 bases and J by 5 bases, and 8 bases separated the two germline ends. The CDR3 totals 11 residues. For the CDR3, the DNA is TGTGCCAGCAGAGGATACGACGAGCAGTACTTC. Translation gives CASRGYDEQYF.

The DNA for the CDR3 is TGTGCCAGCTCACCGCGACAGGGTGGAAATGAAAAACTGTTTTTT. Translating gives CASSPRQGGNEKLFF. The chain links TRBV18 to TRBJ1-4, with 7 bases fitting TRBD1. V dropped 3 bases and J dropped 5; count of bases not matched to a gene: 6. Looked up from germline, CDR1 is KGHSH and CDR2 is LQKENI. This CDR3 is 15 amino acids long.

The sample holds one count of this clone. The chain links TRBV7-9 to TRBJ2-7; TRBD2 matches at 15 bases. The V and J ends lost 4 bases and 3 bases, in that order; junction bases with no gene match: 4. The CDR3 has 16 residues. CDR1 and CDR2 from the germline V gene are SEHNR and FQNEAQ (reference sequence). The CDR3 coding sequence is TGTGCCAGCAGCTCGGGACTAGCGGGGGGAGGCTACGAGCAGTACTTC. It specifies CASSSGLAGGGYEQYF.

This clone was counted a few times. The chain employs TRBV19 and TRBJ1-3; D is unresolved. V lost 7 bases to trimming and J lost 2 bases, with 9 bases between them. The V gene's germline CDR1 is LNHDA and CDR2 SQIVND (reference sequence). The CDR3 sequence is 13 residues long. The CDR3 sequence: CASKSLPGNTIYF. The CDR3 DNA is TGTGCCAGTAAATCCCTACCTGGAAACACCATATATTTT.

The chain is built from TRBV13 and TRBJ2-7; D unresolved. The V gene's germline CDR1 is PRHDT and CDR2 FYEKMQ (reference sequence). This CDR3 region has 12 residues. The germline V and J ends were trimmed by 1 base and 4 bases, with 5 bases remaining between them. The CDR3 nucleotides read TGTGCCAGCAGCTTAGCCCAGTACGAGCAGTACTTC. It is translated as CASSLAQYEQYF.

V usage is TRBV4-1 and J usage is TRBJ2-1; D is perhaps TRBD2 (5 bases). Germline assignment: CDR1 MGHRA and CDR2 YSYEKL. Trimming took 6 bases from V and 7 from J, leaving 7 bases between them. The CDR3 sequence is 11 residues long. The CDR3 nucleotides read TGCGCCAGCAGAGGCGGGAATGAGCAGTTCTTC. Residues: CASRGGNEQFF.

The V call is TRBV9, the J call TRBJ1-1, with D perhaps matching TRBD1 (6 bases). Trimming left V 3 bases short and J 10 bases short, with 16 bases between. Germline CDR1 reads SGDLS; CDR2 reads YYNGEE. The CDR3 length is 13 residues. CDR3 nucleotides: TGTGCCAGCAGCGGCGGGGGCAATGGGGGAGCTTTCTTT. Protein: CASSGGGNGGAFF.

The genes are TRBV21-1 and TRBJ2-4; TRBD2, the table's D call, was not compared with the DNA. TRBV21-1 is recorded as a pseudogene. The length of the CDR3 is 15 residues. The CDR3 loop reads CASSNPNRAKNIQYF. In DNA form, the CDR3 reads TGTGCCAGCAGCAATCCCAACCGGGCCAAAAACATTCAGTACTTC.

The J gene is TRBJ2-1, the V gene TRBV6-7; possible D gene TRBD1, 6 bases. TRBV6-7 is recorded as an ORF, its role being uncertain. The V end lost 4 bases, the J end lost 0 bases, and 19 bases lay between the germline ends. The CDR3 runs to 18 residues. The CDR3 region is CASSSQDSYMSSYNEQFF. For the CDR3, the DNA is TGTGCCAGCAGTTCCCAGGACAGCTACATGAGCTCCTACAATGAGCAGTTCTTC.

CDR3 residues: CASSLRDRANNEQFF. In nucleotides, the CDR3 is TGTGCCAGCAGCCTGCGGGACAGGGCGAACAATGAGCAGTTCTTC. The V and J genes are TRBV5-4 and TRBJ2-1, with TRBD1 matching over 9 bases. The CDR3 contains 15 residues. The junction had 7 bases not matched to a gene; V was cut back by 4 bases and J by 5 bases. CDR1 SGHNT and CDR2 YYREEE come from the germline V gene (reference sequence).

The chain recombines TRBV7-9 with TRBJ1-3, with D uncertain. CDR1 and CDR2 from the germline V gene are SEHNR and FQNEAQ (reference sequence). The CDR3 length is 13 residues. Trimming removed 1 base at V and 7 bases at J, with 8 bases between. DNA of the CDR3: TGTGCCAGCAGCTTAGAACCGGAGAACACCATATATTTT. Its protein is CASSLEPENTIYF. Full variable domain (outside the CDR3, taken from reference TRBV7-9 and TRBJ1-3): DTGVSQNPRHKITKRGQNVTFRCDPISEHNRLYWYRQTLGQGPEFLTYFQNEAQLEKSRLLSDRFSAERPKGSFSTLEIQRTEQGDSAMYLCASSLEPENTIYFGEGSWLTVV.

This clone was seen only a few times. The chain joins TRBV30 to TRBJ1-4; D unresolved. The CDR3 covers 12 residues. V was shortened by 4 bases and J by 7 bases, with 10 bases between the two germline ends. Germline lookup yields CDR1 GTSNPN and CDR2 SVGIG (reference sequence). The chain's CDR3 is CAWTLLGEKLFF. CDR3 bases: TGTGCCTGGACCCTACTTGGTGAAAAACTGTTTTTT.

The J gene is TRBJ1-5, the V gene TRBV2; no clear D. Germline V gene data show CDR1 as SNHLY and CDR2 as FYNNEI. CDR3 length: 12 amino acids. With 9 bases removed from V and 3 bases from J, the gap between germline ends came to 9 bases. The CDR3 nucleotides are TGTGCCAGTAAGGCACACAATCAGCCCCAGCATTTT. Translation gives CASKAHNQPQHF. Full variable domain (missing parts from reference TRBV2 and TRBJ1-5): EPEVTQTPSHQVTQMGQEVILRCVPISNHLYFYWYRQILGQKVEFLVSFYNNEISEKSEIFDDQFSVERPDGSNFTLKIRSTKLEDSAMYFCASKAHNQPQHFGDGTRLSIL.

The chain is built from TRBV10-3 and TRBJ2-7; D is uncertain. Trimming pared 1 base from V and 12 bases from J, leaving 13 bases between. This CDR3 region has 12 residues. The germline V gene has CDR1 ENHRY and CDR2 SYGVKD. Written as DNA, the CDR3 is TGTGCCATCAGTGAGTACAACGTCGGGCTGTACTTC. Its translation is CAISEYNVGLYF.

V gene TRBV6-6 combines with J gene TRBJ2-1, with TRBD1 matching over 7 bases. The CDR3 is 16 residues long. The trim removed 4 bases at V and 2 bases at J, leaving 8 bases unmatched. Germline loops: CDR1 MNHNY, CDR2 SVGAGI (reference sequence). In DNA form, the CDR3 reads TGTGCCAGCAGTTTCCAATCGGACAGGACCTACAATGAGCAGTTCTTC. This codes for CASSFQSDRTYNEQFF.